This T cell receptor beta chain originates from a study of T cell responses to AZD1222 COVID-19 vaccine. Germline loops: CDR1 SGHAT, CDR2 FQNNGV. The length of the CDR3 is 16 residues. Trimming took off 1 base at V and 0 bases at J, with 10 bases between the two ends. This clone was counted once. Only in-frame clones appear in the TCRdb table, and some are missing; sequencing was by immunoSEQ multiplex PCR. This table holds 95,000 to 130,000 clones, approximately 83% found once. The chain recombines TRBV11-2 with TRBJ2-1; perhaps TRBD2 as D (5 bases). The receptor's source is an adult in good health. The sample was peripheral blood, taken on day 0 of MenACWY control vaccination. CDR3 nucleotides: TGTGCCAGCAGCTTAGTGACGGGGAACTCCTACAATGAGCAGTTCTTC. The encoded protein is CASSLVTGNSYNEQFF.